These 24 T cell receptor beta chains share one sample of origin, sequenced in a study of T cell responses to AZD1222 COVID-19 vaccine. Clones were sequenced by immunoSEQ multiplex PCR, and TCRdb holds only the in-frame ones, with some missing. This repertoire shows about 100,000 clones, roughly 89% found once; its top ten account for roughly 15%. The sequenced sample was peripheral blood, obtained on day 0 of AZD1222 vaccination. The origin of the receptors is an adult in good health.

The rearrangement links TRBV27 to TRBJ2-5, with D unclear. Trimming shortened V by 2 bases and J by 5 bases, and 9 bases separated the two germline ends. CDR3 size: 13 residues. From germline, CDR1 is MNHEY and CDR2 SMNVEV (reference sequence). CDR3 in amino acids: CASSLLGSETQYF. In nucleotides, the CDR3 is TGTGCCAGCAGTTTACTAGGGTCCGAGACCCAGTACTTC.

The rearrangement joins TRBV11-1 to TRBJ2-3; no reliable D call. This CDR3 has 12 amino acids. V lost 2 bases and J lost 4, with 4 bases in between. Per germline, CDR1 SGHAT and CDR2 FQDESV (reference sequence). In DNA form, the CDR3 reads TGTGCCAGCAGCTTAACCTCAGATACGCAGTATTTT. Protein sequence: CASSLTSDTQYF. Full variable domain (missing parts from reference TRBV11-1 and TRBJ2-3): EAEVAQSPRYKITEKSQAVAFWCDPISGHATLYWYRQILGQGPELLVQFQDESVVDDSQLPKDRFSAERLKGVDSTLKIQPAELGDSAMYLCASSLTSDTQYFGPGTRLTVL.

The chain uses TRBV9 and TRBJ1-2; maybe TRBD1 (6 bases). V lost 0 bases to trimming and J lost 4 bases, with 16 bases between them. Germline V CDR1 and CDR2: SGDLS, YYNGEE. The CDR3 spans 16 residues. The CDR3 DNA follows: TGTGCCAGCAGCGTAGCCGGCGGATGGGGGGCCTATGGCTACACCTTC. Its translation is CASSVAGGWGAYGYTF.

The V gene is TRBV2, the J gene TRBJ1-1; unclear D gene. Trimming took off 10 bases at V and 8 bases at J, with 14 bases between the two ends. Germline V gene data show CDR1 as SNHLY and CDR2 as FYNNEI. The CDR3 is made up of 11 amino acids. The CDR3 region is CAIPDGREAFF. In nucleotides, the CDR3 is TGTGCCATACCGGACGGAAGAGAAGCTTTCTTT.

V usage is TRBV18 and J usage is TRBJ1-3, with 7 bases identical to TRBD1. Germline V gene sequence: CDR1 KGHSH, CDR2 LQKENI. With V trimmed by 1 base and J by 0 bases, 3 bases remained unmatched. The CDR3 runs to 16 residues. The CDR3 coding sequence is TGTGCCAGCTCACCACTCAGGGGGAGCTCTGGAAACACCATATATTTT. This gives the protein CASSPLRGSSGNTIYF. Drawing the rest from reference TRBV18 and TRBJ1-3, the complete variable domain is NAGVMQNPRHLVRRRGQEARLRCSPMKGHSHVYWYRQLPEEGLKFMVYLQKENIIDESGMPKERFSAEFPKEGPSILRIQQVVRGDSAAYFCASSPLRGSSGNTIYFGEGSWLTVV.

This chain uses TRBV12-3 or TRBV12-4 with TRBJ1-6; D call uncertain. The CDR3 has 12 amino acids. Trimming left V 4 bases short and J 10 bases short, with 8 bases between. The CDR3 loop reads CASSSSRSPLHF. DNA for the CDR3: TGTGCCAGCAGTTCCTCCAGGTCACCCCTCCACTTT.

The V gene is TRBV6-5, the J gene TRBJ2-2, with TRBD2 matching 7 bases. The CDR3 runs to 15 residues. V shed 7 bases, J shed 1 base, and the junction held 6 bases outside the gene matches. The germline V gene encodes CDR1 MNHEY and CDR2 SVGAGI. For the CDR3, the DNA is TGTGCCAGCAAGAGGTCGGGGGGGAACACCGGGGAGCTGTTTTTT. Its protein product is CASKRSGGNTGELFF.

V gene TRBV19 combines with J gene TRBJ2-7; 12 bases fit TRBD2. Per the germline V gene, CDR1 is LNHDA and CDR2 is SQIVND (reference sequence). The junction had 5 bases not matched to a gene; V was cut back by 2 bases and J by 3 bases. The CDR3 consists of 16 residues. CDR3 in DNA: TGTGCCAGTAGTATAAGGGGGACTAGCGGGCGCTACGAGCAGTACTTC. Protein: CASSIRGTSGRYEQYF.

The rearrangement joins TRBV15 to TRBJ1-2; TRBD1 might be the D (5 bases). The CDR3 spans 15 residues. From germline, CDR1 is LNHNV and CDR2 YYDKDF (reference sequence). V lost 1 base and J lost 0, with 9 bases in between. The CDR3: CATSRGDSTNYGYTF. In DNA, the CDR3 is TGTGCCACCAGCAGAGGCGACAGCACTAACTATGGCTACACCTTC.

This chain joins TRBV7-3 and TRBJ1-1, with no clear D. There are 15 residues in the CDR3. V was clipped by 2 bases and J by 5 bases, with 15 bases between them. The V gene's germline CDR1 is SGHTA and CDR2 FQGTGA. In DNA, the CDR3 is TGTGCCAGCAGCTTAGCTCGGGATCCCTTTACTGAAGCTTTCTTT. It is translated as CASSLARDPFTEAFF.

This clone was seen only a few times. The gene calls are TRBV7-2 and TRBJ1-3; D not certain. The CDR3 length is 15 residues. Germline V CDR1 and CDR2: SGHTA, FQGNSA. V was trimmed by 4 bases and J by 1 base, leaving 11 bases between them. CDR3 residues: CASSSAGISGNTIYF. CDR3 DNA sequence: TGTGCCAGCAGCTCTGCCGGAATTTCTGGAAACACCATATATTTT.

The genes are TRBV4-1 and TRBJ1-5, with no clear D. The V end was cut by 0 bases, the J end by 1 base, with 7 bases between. Germline CDR1 and CDR2: MGHRA and YSYEKL. The CDR3 is 15 residues long. As DNA, the CDR3 is TGCGCCAGCAGCCAAGATTGGGGAAGCAATCAGCCCCAGCATTTT. Amino acids: CASSQDWGSNQPQHF.

The chain uses TRBV18 and TRBJ2-5; D not certain. This CDR3 has 15 residues. From germline, CDR1 is KGHSH and CDR2 LQKENI. Deletions cut 0 bases from V and 4 bases from J, with 12 bases between. CDR3 nucleotide sequence: TGTGCCAGCTCACCACCGTCTCAGTCTTCAGAGACCCAGTACTTC. Translation: CASSPPSQSSETQYF.

The gene calls are TRBV6-6 and TRBJ1-1; no firm D call. The germline V gene has CDR1 MNHNY and CDR2 SVGAGI (reference sequence). V dropped 1 base and J dropped 0 bases, with 0 bases sitting between them. The CDR3 runs to 12 residues. The CDR3 DNA reads TGTGCCAGCAGTTACTTGAACACTGAAGCTTTCTTT. Amino acid sequence: CASSYLNTEAFF.

Worth noting for this clone: At one boundary the junction diverges from the germline segment, which might be a read error. The chain links TRBV2 to TRBJ1-2; TRBD1 might be the D (6 bases). CDR1 and CDR2 from the germline V gene are SNHLY and FYNNEI. CDR3 size: 13 residues. CDR3 residues: CASTERGYYGYTF. The CDR3 DNA sequence: TGTGCCAGCACTGAAAGGGGGTACTATGGCTACACCTTC.

The V call is TRBV3-1 (or the pseudogene TRBV3-2), the J call TRBJ1-1; no definite D call. Germline CDR1 and CDR2: LGHDT and YNNKEL (reference sequence). CDR3 length equals 12 residues. V gave up 4 bases and J gave up 7 bases, with 10 bases separating them. The CDR3 is CASSPGIGEAFF. The DNA for the CDR3 is TGTGCCAGCAGCCCCGGGATAGGTGAAGCTTTCTTT.

This rearrangement joins TRBV30 to TRBJ1-6; a weak D match, TRBD1 (5 bases). From germline, CDR1 is GTSNPN and CDR2 SVGIG (reference sequence). The CDR3 extends over 15 amino acids. Trimming pared 5 bases from V and 7 bases from J, leaving 18 bases between. CDR3 amino acids: CAWLTKGRINSPLHF. The CDR3 DNA is TGTGCCTGGCTTACCAAGGGACGGATAAATTCACCCCTCCACTTT.

The gene calls are TRBV7-7 and TRBJ2-1; a possible D gene is TRBD1 (6 bases). The CDR3 totals 14 residues. The germline CDR1 and CDR2 sequences are SSHAT and FNYEAQ (reference sequence). Trimming pared 0 bases from V and 7 bases from J, leaving 10 bases between. This chain's CDR3 is CASSLALGGNEQFF. The CDR3 nucleotides read TGTGCCAGCAGCTTAGCTTTAGGGGGTAATGAGCAGTTCTTC.

The chain is built from TRBV7-2 and TRBJ2-7; 7 nucleotides agree with TRBD2. The CDR3 runs to 16 residues. With V trimmed by 0 bases and J by 3 bases, 8 bases remained unmatched. Germline-derived CDR1 and CDR2 are SGHTA and FQGNSA. CDR3 sequence reads: CASSLAPLANYYEQYF. The CDR3 bases are TGTGCCAGCAGCTTAGCACCACTAGCGAATTACTACGAGCAGTACTTC.

The V and J genes are TRBV7-9 and TRBJ2-6; 9 bases align to TRBD1. CDR1 and CDR2 from the germline V gene are SEHNR and FQNEAQ (reference sequence). V lost 0 bases, J lost 0 bases, and 6 bases stayed unmatched. The CDR3 contains 19 residues. CDR3 residues: CASSLARRTGVSGANVLTF. The CDR3 nucleotides read TGTGCCAGCAGCTTAGCGAGGAGGACAGGGGTCTCTGGGGCCAACGTCCTGACTTTC.

The J gene is TRBJ2-7, the V gene TRBV3-1 (or the pseudogene TRBV3-2); 11 bases agree with TRBD2. The V and J ends lost 2 bases and 5 bases, in that order; junction bases with no gene match: 8. CDR3 length: 16 residues. Per the germline V gene, CDR1 is LGHDT and CDR2 is YNNKEL (reference sequence). The CDR3, as DNA: TGTGCCAGCAGCCAATACGCTAGCGGGAGGTCCCACGAGCAGTACTTC. As protein: CASSQYASGRSHEQYF.

The chain is built from TRBV5-1 and TRBJ2-5; D gene uncertain. Germline CDR1 reads SGHRS; CDR2 reads YFSETQ. V was trimmed by 4 bases and J by 1 base, leaving 8 bases between them. This CDR3 is built from 13 residues. CDR3 in amino acids: CASSVAVQETQYF. CDR3 nucleotides: TGCGCCAGCAGCGTGGCAGTCCAAGAGACCCAGTACTTC.

The gene calls are TRBV27 and TRBJ2-7; 14 bases agree with TRBD2. CDR1 and CDR2 from the germline V gene are MNHEY and SMNVEV (reference sequence). V lost 0 bases to trimming and J lost 5 bases; unmatched junction nucleotides: 3. This CDR3 spans 16 amino acids. The CDR3 protein is CASSLSGLAGVNEQYF. DNA for the CDR3: TGTGCCAGCAGTTTATCGGGACTAGCGGGAGTTAACGAGCAGTACTTC.

The J gene is TRBJ1-1, the V gene TRBV5-6; D not resolved. V was trimmed by 1 base and J by 1 base, leaving 14 bases between them. The germline gives CDR1 SGHDT, CDR2 YYEEEE. The CDR3 is made up of 16 amino acids. The CDR3 sequence is CASSLSRLLPNTEAFF. Here the CDR3 DNA reads TGTGCCAGCAGCTTGTCTCGGTTGCTCCCGAACACTGAAGCTTTCTTT.